The rows below give T cell receptor beta chains drawn from one sample of a study of beta chain features in type 1 diabetes. Measured with immunoSEQ multiplex PCR; TCRdb has only the in-frame clones, and not every one. This table holds 150,000 to 200,000 clones, 63% found once. Sequenced sample: naive CD4+ T cells from blood. All receptors come from a man under 40 with type 1 diabetes. The CDR3 runs from the conserved cysteine through the conserved F or W. The D gene is left open where the match is weak. For some rows the clone size is stated as once, few or many, or as a class when expanded; others skip it.

j_call	cdr3_length	v_call	d_call	clone_size	cdr3_aa	cdr3_nt
TRBJ1-2	11	TRBV20-1	TRBD1	few	CSLGQDYGYTF	TGCAGTCTGGGACAGGACTATGGCTACACCTTC
TRBJ2-1	17	TRBV23-1	TRBD1	NA	CASSQWTGTGYYNEQFF	TGCGCCAGCAGTCAATGGACCGGGACAGGGTACTACAATGAGCAGTTCTTC
TRBJ2-5	11	TRBV2	NA	NA	CASREGGTQYF	TGTGCCAGCAGAGAAGGCGGAACCCAGTACTTC
TRBJ2-4	14	TRBV23-1	TRBD1	NA	CASSQYRQGNIQYF	TGCGCCAGCAGTCAATACAGACAGGGGAACATTCAGTACTTC
TRBJ2-7	13	TRBV30	NA	NA	CAWKPPRWGEQYF	TGTGCCTGGAAGCCCCCTCGCTGGGGCGAGCAGTACTTC
TRBJ2-1	14	TRBV2	NA	NA	CASIQEHSYNEQFF	TGTGCCAGCATTCAGGAGCACTCCTACAATGAGCAGTTCTTC
TRBJ2-5	16	TRBV5-4	NA	NA	CASSTDIRTRPLAQYF	TGTGCCAGCAGCACCGATATAAGGACCCGGCCCTTGGCCCAGTACTTC
TRBJ1-1	10	TRBV29-1	NA	NA	CSARGIEAFF	TGCAGCGCTCGGGGAATTGAAGCTTTCTTT
TRBJ2-1	13	TRBV2	NA	few	CATHSNSYNEQFF	TGTGCCACGCACTCCAACTCCTACAATGAGCAGTTCTTC
TRBJ1-5	18	TRBV28	TRBD1	once	CASSSLKPADREPQPQHF	TGTGCCAGCAGTTCTCTCAAACCAGCAGACAGGGAGCCTCAGCCCCAGCATTTT
TRBJ2-7	13	TRBV30	NA	NA	CAWSPNVAGEQYF	TGTGCCTGGAGTCCCAACGTCGCGGGGGAGCAGTACTTC
TRBJ1-6	16	TRBV27	NA	NA	CASSLSRTVHNSPLHF	TGTGCCAGCAGTTTATCCCGGACAGTTCATAATTCACCCCTCCACTTT
TRBJ1-4	13	TRBV29-1	TRBD1	NA	CSGPDRVGEKLFF	TGCAGCGGCCCTGACAGGGTCGGGGAAAAACTGTTTTTT
TRBJ1-1	12	TRBV29-1	NA	few	CSVERGGPEAFF	TGCAGCGTTGAACGAGGAGGACCTGAAGCTTTCTTT
TRBJ1-1	14	TRBV30	TRBD1	NA	CAWNGRQGGTEAFF	TGTGCCTGGAACGGACGACAGGGGGGAACTGAAGCTTTCTTT
TRBJ1-5	14	TRBV30	NA	few	CAWSVLGQDQPQHF	TGTGCCTGGAGTGTTTTAGGTCAAGATCAGCCCCAGCATTTT
TRBJ2-7	14	TRBV29-1	NA	NA	CSVDYPGGTYEQYF	TGCAGCGTTGATTATCCAGGGGGGACCTACGAGCAGTACTTC
TRBJ1-2	14	TRBV4-3	NA	NA	CASSPRTAGYGYTF	TGCGCCAGCAGCCCTAGGACGGCCGGCTATGGCTACACCTTC
TRBJ1-5	14	TRBV28	TRBD1	once	CAIGDSYSNQPQHF	TGTGCCATCGGGGACAGCTATAGCAATCAGCCCCAGCATTTT
TRBJ1-5	13	TRBV23-1	NA	NA	CAVLAWSHQPQHF	TGCGCCGTCCTGGCGTGGAGCCATCAGCCCCAGCATTTT
TRBJ2-5	14	TRBV28	NA	NA	CASSLGGRQETQYF	TGTGCCAGCAGTTTAGGGGGCCGCCAAGAGACCCAGTACTTC
TRBJ2-7	12	TRBV29-1	TRBD1	few	CSGYGTGDEQYF	TGCAGCGGTTACGGGACAGGGGACGAGCAGTACTTC
TRBJ2-7	13	TRBV27	TRBD1	NA	CASSGTGNYEQYF	TGTGCCAGCAGTGGGACAGGGAACTACGAGCAGTACTTC
TRBJ2-1	15	TRBV5-4	NA	NA	CASSQPTGPGNEQFF	TGTGCCAGCAGCCAACCGACGGGCCCAGGCAATGAGCAGTTCTTC
TRBJ1-4	15	TRBV6-5	NA	NA	CASRQNSATNEKLFF	TGTGCCAGCCGCCAGAATAGTGCAACTAATGAAAAACTGTTTTTT
TRBJ1-1	13	TRBV30	NA	few	CAWSLQVNTEAFF	TGTGCCTGGTCCTTACAGGTAAACACTGAAGCTTTCTTT
TRBJ2-3	16	TRBV30	NA	NA	CAWSGEAGATTDTQYF	TGTGCCTGGAGTGGTGAGGCGGGGGCCACTACAGATACGCAGTATTTT
TRBJ2-1	18	TRBV9	NA	NA	CASSVATATGPLYNEQFF	TGTGCCAGCAGCGTAGCTACAGCCACTGGGCCACTTTACAATGAGCAGTTCTTC
TRBJ2-1	15	TRBV30	NA	NA	CAWAIGGPFRGEQFF	TGTGCCTGGGCTATCGGGGGCCCTTTCCGTGGTGAGCAGTTCTTC
TRBJ1-2	15	TRBV6-5	TRBD1	few	CASSYSPGTGYGYTF	TGTGCCAGCAGTTACTCCCCCGGGACAGGCTATGGCTACACCTTC
TRBJ2-7	17	TRBV9	TRBD1	NA	CASSPGDRGHRTYEQYF	TGTGCCAGCAGCCCTGGTGACAGGGGGCATAGGACCTACGAGCAGTACTTC
TRBJ2-7	14	TRBV29-1	TRBD2	once	CSVVLAGGTYEQYF	TGCAGCGTTGTCCTAGCGGGGGGAACCTACGAGCAGTACTTC
TRBJ2-4	13	TRBV29-1	NA	few	CSVERQGRNIQYF	TGCAGCGTTGAAAGGCAGGGAAGGAACATTCAGTACTTC
TRBJ2-3	11	TRBV20-1	NA	NA	CSAIITDTQYF	TGCAGTGCTATCATTACAGATACGCAGTATTTT
TRBJ2-7	14	TRBV7-9	NA	NA	CASSPRTSSYEQYF	TGTGCCAGCAGCCCCCGGACAAGCTCCTACGAGCAGTACTTC
TRBJ2-5	13	TRBV18	NA	NA	CASSPSGQETQYF	TGTGCCAGCTCACCCTCCGGGCAAGAGACCCAGTACTTC
TRBJ1-2	12	TRBV29-1	NA	NA	CSVGGLSYGYTF	TGCAGCGTTGGGGGACTGTCCTATGGCTACACCTTC
TRBJ2-1	15	TRBV18	NA	NA	CASSPAQGWDNEQFF	TGTGCCAGCTCACCAGCGCAGGGGTGGGACAATGAGCAGTTCTTC
TRBJ1-1	15	TRBV14	NA	NA	CASKGNEGGNTEAFF	TGTGCCAGCAAGGGCAACGAGGGAGGGAACACTGAAGCTTTCTTT
TRBJ2-6	15	TRBV5-1	NA	few	CASSLTGPGANVLTF	TGCGCCAGCAGCTTGACAGGGCCTGGGGCCAACGTCCTGACTTTC
TRBJ1-2	13	TRBV13	NA	few	CASSLAGSYGYTF	TGTGCCAGCAGCTTAGCAGGGAGCTATGGCTACACCTTC
TRBJ2-3	15	TRBV11-2	NA	NA	CASSPMGGGTDTQYF	TGTGCCAGCAGCCCCATGGGGGGCGGGACAGATACGCAGTATTTT
TRBJ2-3	14	TRBV7-9	NA	NA	CASIDRTGTDTQYF	TGTGCCAGCATCGACAGGACGGGCACAGATACGCAGTATTTT
TRBJ2-1	15	TRBV7-9	TRBD2	NA	CASSSRLAGSHEQFF	TGTGCCAGCAGCTCGAGACTAGCGGGGTCACATGAGCAGTTCTTC
TRBJ2-5	17	TRBV7-8	TRBD2	NA	CASSATLKRGLWQTQYF	TGTGCCAGCAGCGCGACCTTAAAGCGGGGGCTGTGGCAGACCCAGTACTTC
TRBJ2-1	14	TRBV30	TRBD1	few	CAWTQGQSYNEQFF	TGTGCCTGGACACAGGGGCAGTCCTACAATGAGCAGTTCTTC
TRBJ2-3	15	TRBV14	NA	NA	CASSHFGDFTDTQYF	TGTGCCAGCAGCCACTTTGGTGACTTCACAGATACGCAGTATTTT
TRBJ1-4	12	TRBV10-3	NA	few	CATRSLDEKLFF	TGTGCCACCCGCTCACTGGATGAAAAACTGTTTTTT
TRBJ2-1	11	TRBV29-1	TRBD1	NA	CSAAQGNEQFF	TGCAGCGCTGCACAGGGGAATGAGCAGTTCTTC
TRBJ2-3	18	TRBV5-1	TRBD2	NA	CASSLLGLAGSYTDTQYF	TGCGCCAGCAGCTTGCTGGGACTAGCGGGGAGTTACACAGATACGCAGTATTTT